These T cell receptor beta chains were read from a single sample in a study of cytomegalovirus exposure and HLA in healthy donors. The table came from immunoSEQ multiplex PCR; TCRdb's copy has only in-frame clones and leaves some out. The sample holds roughly 82,000 clones, around 74% seen once. What was sequenced was PBMCs. Receptors were obtained from a woman between 45 and 60 years old in good health and CMV-seropositive. The conserved cysteine and the conserved F or W are not part of the CDR3 here. Each record gives: J gene, V gene, CDR3 protein.

>TRBJ2-7|TRBV9
ASSEGQGSSYEQY
>TRBJ2-2|TRBV5-6
ASSRQGLSDTGELF
>TRBJ2-5|TRBV7-7
ASSPVETQY
>TRBJ1-2|TRBV7-8
ASSSDRGDGYT
>TRBJ2-1|TRBV6-6
ASTPGVNEQF
>TRBJ1-2|TRBV25-1
ASSEGNSGSYT
>TRBJ2-7|TRBV2
ASSPSDTNTYEQY
>TRBJ2-2|TRBV6-6
ASTHSGVTGELF
>TRBJ1-2|TRBV29-1
SATLQGAANYGYS
>TRBJ2-6|TRBV7-9
ASSSLTGQGRSGANVLT
>TRBJ2-7|TRBV7-5
ARSLGGSGRAHSYEQY
>TRBJ1-6|TRBV7-2
ASSLTSYNSPLH
>TRBJ2-1|TRBV29-1
SVDTLLAGANEQF
>TRBJ1-1|TRBV28
ASATANTEAF
>TRBJ1-2|TRBV7-9
SSSLGTLGGYT
>TRBJ2-7|TRBV13
ASSQGTSETKQY
>TRBJ2-1|TRBV11-3
ASSLADRGGNEQF
>TRBJ2-5|TRBV28
ASSHGSGTSGLRETQY
>TRBJ2-5|TRBV28
ASSFRGFGQGGETQY
>TRBJ1-4|TRBV5-1
ASSLGQGLATNEKLF
>TRBJ1-1|TRBV15
ATSRSGGRTEAF
>TRBJ2-2|TRBV28
ASSLARESGELF
>TRBJ2-1|TRBV6-6
ASLYPGLEHNEQF
>TRBJ2-3|TRBV28
ASNRESTDTQY
>TRBJ2-1|TRBV10-1
ASSVSGRARNEQF
>TRBJ1-2|TRBV27
ASSPNPGISGYT
>TRBJ2-3|TRBV7-2
ASSPGPLAGSTDTQY
>TRBJ2-7|TRBV27
ASSSGQSAYEQY
>TRBJ2-6|TRBV7-9
ASSSYGANVLT
>TRBJ2-5|TRBV5-1
ASSRTGGQETQY
>TRBJ1-1|TRBV6-6
ASSYFPGDVVAF
>TRBJ2-7|TRBV25-1
ASRRGGYEQY